The 21 T cell receptor beta chains reported below all come from one sample, sequenced in a study of cytomegalovirus exposure and HLA in healthy donors. Primers: 60 Vbeta forward and 13 Jbeta reverse. The data were produced by immunoSEQ multiplex PCR, yet TCRdb's version contains in-frame clones alone and is incomplete. This table has approximately 220,000 clones, over 80% appearing once. Sequenced input: PBMCs. All receptors derive from a boy aged 2-9 years in good health and CMV-seronegative.

The chain has TRBV6-4 and TRBJ1-1; perhaps TRBD1 as D (5 bases). Germline CDR1 reads MRHNA; CDR2 reads SNTAGT. The CDR3 sequence is 15 residues long. V dropped 4 bases and J dropped 2 bases, with 14 bases sitting between them. CDR3 region: CASSAAQGPNTEAFF. In nucleotides, the CDR3 is TGTGCCAGCAGTGCCGCGCAGGGCCCCAACACTGAAGCTTTCTTT.

The chain recombines TRBV29-1 with TRBJ2-3, with TRBD2 identical over 7 bases. Germline CDR1 and CDR2: SQVTM and ANQGSEA. V shed 4 bases and J 3 bases; nucleotides not matched to a gene: 4. CDR3 size: 13 residues. The CDR3 spells CSVGGGRTDTQYF. The DNA for the CDR3 is TGCAGCGTTGGGGGGGGGAGGACAGATACGCAGTATTTT.

This clone appeared a few times. The rearrangement uses TRBV30 and TRBJ1-2; no definite D call. CDR3 length: 11 residues. V lost 2 bases and J lost 8, with 9 bases in between. Germline V lookup: CDR1 GTSNPN, CDR2 SVGIG (reference sequence). The CDR3 DNA reads as TGTGCCTGGAGTCCCGTGGGCGGCTACACCTTC. Its translation: CAWSPVGGYTF.

The chain recombines TRBV10-3 with TRBJ2-3; 7 nucleotides line up with TRBD2. The CDR3 extends over 17 amino acids. Germline V gene data show CDR1 as ENHRY and CDR2 as SYGVKD. With 4 bases clipped from V and 1 base from J, the junction kept 11 bases outside the gene matches. The CDR3 coding sequence is TGTGCCATCAGTGGGGGGGGTATTCGTTCTGGCACAGATACGCAGTATTTT. It is translated as CAISGGGIRSGTDTQYF.

This chain joins TRBV18 and TRBJ2-2, with TRBD2 as a possible D gene (5 bases). Germline V gene data show CDR1 as KGHSH and CDR2 as LQKENI. The V end lost 4 bases, the J end lost 2 bases, and 11 bases lay between the germline ends. The CDR3 runs 15 residues. The CDR3 is CASSLRRGNTGELFF. The CDR3, as DNA: TGTGCCAGCTCACTCCGCCGGGGAAACACCGGGGAGCTGTTTTTT.

The rearrangement links TRBV9 to TRBJ2-3; D is undetermined. Germline-derived CDR1 and CDR2 are SGDLS and YYNGEE. The germline V and J ends were trimmed by 0 bases and 4 bases, with 12 bases remaining between them. The CDR3 extends over 15 amino acids. CDR3 sequence (DNA): TGTGCCAGCAGCGTAGCTAACCCCGGAGCAGATACGCAGTATTTT. This encodes CASSVANPGADTQYF.

The chain carries TRBV13 and TRBJ2-1; 8 bases align to TRBD2. The trim removed 0 bases at V and 8 bases at J, leaving 12 bases unmatched. The V gene's germline CDR1 is PRHDT and CDR2 FYEKMQ (reference sequence). This CDR3 has 17 amino acids. CDR3 loop: CASSLGRVWTSKDEQFF. DNA for the CDR3: TGTGCCAGCAGCTTAGGCCGGGTCTGGACTAGCAAAGATGAGCAGTTCTTC.

This clone was seen only a few times. The chain links TRBV7-9 to TRBJ1-2; D might be TRBD1 (5 bases). The V and J ends lost 5 bases and 0 bases respectively, with 10 bases between them. CDR1 is SEHNR, CDR2 FQNEAQ, per germline (reference sequence). The CDR3 spans 14 residues. DNA of the CDR3: TGTGCCAGCAGCCTGGACACTACTAACTATGGCTACACCTTC. It yields the protein CASSLDTTNYGYTF.

This clone was seen a few times. The genes are TRBV6-6 and TRBJ2-7, with D possibly matching TRBD1 (5 bases). The CDR3 contains 11 residues. V lost 10 bases and J lost 6, with 13 bases in between. The germline CDR1 and CDR2 sequences are MNHNY and SVGAGI (reference sequence). The CDR3 here is CAISKGAEQYF. In DNA, the CDR3 is TGTGCCATCTCCAAAGGGGCCGAGCAGTACTTC.

The chain's CDR3 is CASSKGSGTIAGFNEQYF. Written as DNA, the CDR3 is TGCGCCAGCAGTAAGGGGTCAGGGACTATTGCCGGATTCAACGAGCAGTACTTC. This chain uses TRBV4-1 with TRBJ2-7; TRBD2 aligns across 7 bases. J lost 5 bases, V lost 6 bases, and 22 bases had no gene match. The germline V gene has CDR1 MGHRA and CDR2 YSYEKL. The CDR3 is 18 amino acids.

This clone came up a few times. The V and J genes are TRBV10-3 and TRBJ1-4; 8 nucleotides agree with TRBD1. This CDR3 has 16 amino acids. J gave up 3 bases and V 3 bases, and 6 bases lay outside the gene matches. Germline V lookup: CDR1 ENHRY, CDR2 SYGVKD. As DNA, the CDR3 is TGTGCCATCAGTGATTCCCAGGGGGCGGCTAATGAAAAACTGTTTTTT. It codes for CAISDSQGAANEKLFF.

The chain joins TRBV15 to TRBJ2-5; 10 bases match TRBD2. Trimming cost V 5 bases and J 4 bases; bases outside gene matches: 7. The length of the CDR3 is 15 residues. CDR1 is LNHNV and CDR2 is YYDKDF in the germline V gene (reference sequence). The DNA of the CDR3 is TGTGCCACCAGCGAGCGGGAGGGCCCCCGAGAGACCCAGTACTTC. It yields the protein CATSEREGPRETQYF.

The CDR3 DNA is TGCGCCAGCAGCCAATCGGACAGGGGAAACACCATATATTTT. This gives the protein CASSQSDRGNTIYF. The chain combines TRBV4-1 with TRBJ1-3; TRBD1 matches 7 bases. The CDR3 totals 14 residues. CDR1 MGHRA and CDR2 YSYEKL come from the germline V gene. V lost 2 bases to trimming and J lost 4 bases; unmatched junction nucleotides: 2.

The chain links TRBV19 to TRBJ1-1; 10 bases fit TRBD1. J lost 1 base, V lost 5 bases, and 7 bases had no gene match. CDR3 length equals 16 residues. Germline loops: CDR1 LNHDA, CDR2 SQIVND (reference sequence). In nucleotides, the CDR3 is TGTGCCAGTAGTTTAGGACAGGGGGTGCCGAACACTGAAGCTTTCTTT. The encoded protein is CASSLGQGVPNTEAFF. Full variable domain (missing parts from reference TRBV19 and TRBJ1-1): DGGITQSPKYLFRKEGQNVTLSCEQNLNHDAMYWYRQDPGQGLRLIYYSQIVNDFQKGDIAEGYSVSREKKESFPLTVTSAQKNPTAFYLCASSLGQGVPNTEAFFGQGTRLTVV.

This clone was observed once. The CDR3 loop reads CASSEKRGLAGGRASTDTQYF. The CDR3 DNA sequence: TGTGCCAGCAGCGAAAAAAGGGGACTAGCGGGAGGAAGGGCTAGCACAGATACGCAGTATTTT. The chain carries TRBV21-1 and TRBJ2-3; the tabulated D call, TRBD2, remains unverified against the DNA. TRBV21-1 is a pseudogene. The CDR3 is made up of 21 amino acids.

The V and J genes are TRBV9 and TRBJ2-3, with 7 nucleotides matching TRBD2. The germline CDR1 and CDR2 sequences are SGDLS and YYNGEE. The CDR3 spans 16 residues. V gave up 0 bases and J gave up 0 bases; unmatched junction bases: 4. The CDR3 region is CASSVDGGGSTDTQYF. CDR3 in DNA: TGTGCCAGCAGCGTAGATGGGGGGGGGAGCACAGATACGCAGTATTTT.

This clone was observed a single time. The chain joins TRBV19 to TRBJ1-1, with 8 bases fitting TRBD1. The CDR3 runs 15 residues. The junction had 6 bases not matched to a gene; V was cut back by 5 bases and J by 1 base. CDR1 and CDR2 from the germline V gene are LNHDA and SQIVND (reference sequence). For the CDR3, the DNA is TGTGCCAGTAGTGCGTTCGGGACAGGGAACACTGAAGCTTTCTTT. Translated, it gives CASSAFGTGNTEAFF. The variable domain in full, completed from reference TRBV19 and TRBJ1-1, reads DGGITQSPKYLFRKEGQNVTLSCEQNLNHDAMYWYRQDPGQGLRLIYYSQIVNDFQKGDIAEGYSVSREKKESFPLTVTSAQKNPTAFYLCASSAFGTGNTEAFFGQGTRLTVV.

This rearrangement joins TRBV6-5 to TRBJ2-7; 7 nucleotides match TRBD1. The CDR3 has 12 residues. The J segment lost 5 bases and the V segment lost 4 bases, leaving 2 bases of the junction unmatched. Germline CDR1 MNHEY, CDR2 SVGAGI. The CDR3 DNA follows: TGTGCCAGCAGTTCAACAGGGGACGAGCAGTACTTC. Protein sequence: CASSSTGDEQYF.

V is TRBV2 and J is TRBJ2-6; 8 bases agree with TRBD1. V shed 4 bases and J 3 bases; nucleotides not matched to a gene: 5. This CDR3 spans 16 amino acids. Germline CDR1 SNHLY, CDR2 FYNNEI. The CDR3 sequence is CASSARQGSGANVLTF. The CDR3, as DNA: TGTGCCAGCAGTGCACGACAGGGGAGTGGGGCCAACGTCCTGACTTTC.

V is TRBV19 and J is TRBJ2-1, with 11 positions matching TRBD2. J was trimmed by 4 bases and V by 5 bases; bases with no gene match: 1. Germline values: CDR1 LNHDA, CDR2 SQIVND (reference sequence). This CDR3 is 14 amino acids long. CDR3: CASSLAGGYNEQFF. Here the CDR3 DNA reads TGTGCCAGTAGTTTAGCGGGAGGGTACAATGAGCAGTTCTTC.

This chain uses TRBV4-1 with TRBJ1-3; D may be TRBD1 (6 bases). CDR1 MGHRA and CDR2 YSYEKL come from the germline V gene. This CDR3 is 17 amino acids long. Trimming pared 1 base from V and 2 bases from J, leaving 15 bases between. CDR3 region: CASSQVGGAETGNTIYF. CDR3 DNA: TGCGCCAGCAGCCAAGTTGGGGGCGCGGAGACTGGAAACACCATATATTTT.